Shown below are 11 T cell receptor beta chains from a single sample sequenced in a study of cytomegalovirus exposure and HLA in healthy donors. The PCR contained 60 Vbeta and 13 Jbeta primers. The assay was immunoSEQ multiplex PCR, and TCRdb's table has in-frame clones only and misses some. Altogether 130,000 to 150,000 clones are present, 73% being singletons, with the ten largest covering approximately 15%. The sample taken for sequencing was PBMCs. The source is a human donor in good health.

This chain joins TRBV27 and TRBJ1-3; 9 bases are a match to TRBD1. The CDR3 has 15 amino acids. From germline, CDR1 is MNHEY and CDR2 SMNVEV (reference sequence). J was trimmed by 4 bases and V by 3 bases; bases with no gene match: 4. The CDR3, as DNA: TGTGCCAGCAGTTTCTACAGGGGGCGCGGAAACACCATATATTTT. It is translated as CASSFYRGRGNTIYF.

The CDR3 DNA sequence: TGTGCCAGCAGCTCCGCCCCGGGACTAGCGGCTTACGAGCAGTACTTC. Translating gives CASSSAPGLAAYEQYF. The rearrangement links TRBV7-8 to TRBJ2-7, with TRBD2 matching 11 bases. J gave up 4 bases and V 4 bases, and 9 bases lay outside the gene matches. CDR1 SGHVS and CDR2 FQNEAQ come from the germline V gene. The CDR3 length is 16 residues.

The chain is built from TRBV20-1 and TRBJ1-2; no reliable D call. The length of the CDR3 is 11 residues. CDR1 and CDR2 (germline): DFQATT, SNEGSKA (reference sequence). The V gene lost 0 bases and the J gene lost 7 bases, with 6 bases spanning the gap. The CDR3 spells CSARDRSGYTF. The CDR3, as DNA: TGCAGTGCTAGAGATCGCAGTGGCTACACCTTC.

This chain uses TRBV27 with TRBJ1-6; D gene unclear. V lost 0 bases to trimming and J lost 7 bases, with 13 bases between them. The CDR3 loop spans 16 amino acids. Germline CDR1 and CDR2: MNHEY and SMNVEV (reference sequence). The CDR3 nucleotides are TGTGCCAGCAGTTTATCAGGAGGGCTTGGAAATTCACCCCTCCACTTT. Translation: CASSLSGGLGNSPLHF.

This chain links TRBV4-1 with TRBJ2-5; 8 bases agree with TRBD1. The V gene's germline CDR1 is MGHRA and CDR2 YSYEKL. The CDR3 totals 13 residues. Losses at the gene ends were 3 bases for V and 3 bases for J; bases not matched to a gene: 0. The CDR3 is CASSQDREETQYF. In DNA form, the CDR3 reads TGCGCCAGCAGCCAGGACAGGGAAGAGACCCAGTACTTC.

The chain is built from TRBV5-1 and TRBJ2-5; weak D call: TRBD2 (6 bases). The CDR3 contains 14 residues. Trimming shortened V by 0 bases and J by 1 base, and 7 bases separated the two germline ends. Germline V gives CDR1 SGHRS, CDR2 YFSETQ. This chain's CDR3 is CASSLGAGQETQYF. The CDR3 DNA follows: TGCGCCAGCAGCTTGGGAGCGGGCCAAGAGACCCAGTACTTC.

The chain's CDR3 is CASSDRDYAGELFF. The CDR3 DNA sequence: TGTGCCAGCAGTGACCGGGACTATGCCGGGGAGCTGTTTTTT. This chain links TRBV5-5 with TRBJ2-2, with 7 bases matching TRBD2. CDR3 length: 14 amino acids. From germline, CDR1 is SGHKS and CDR2 YYEKEE (reference sequence). With 5 bases clipped from V and 6 bases from J, the junction kept 7 bases outside the gene matches.

This clone was found a few times. The V gene is TRBV29-1, the J gene TRBJ2-7; D perhaps matches TRBD1 (5 bases). Germline-derived CDR1 and CDR2 are SQVTM and ANQGSEA. The CDR3 spans 15 residues. The V gene lost 1 base and the J gene lost 1 base, with 14 bases spanning the gap. For the CDR3, the DNA is TGCAGCGTTGAAGGTTGGGGCTCAGGATCCTACGAGCAGTACTTC. This gives the protein CSVEGWGSGSYEQYF.

DNA of the CDR3: TGTGCCAGCAGCGCGGACGGACACTCCTACGAGCAGTACTTC. Amino acid sequence: CASSADGHSYEQYF. This chain connects TRBV5-6 to TRBJ2-7; maybe TRBD1 (5 bases). CDR3 length equals 14 residues. Germline V gene sequence: CDR1 SGHDT, CDR2 YYEEEE. The germline V and J ends were trimmed by 4 bases and 0 bases, with 11 bases remaining between them.

This clone was observed a single time. The chain has TRBV28 and TRBJ1-4, with D hard to call. The CDR3 is made up of 14 amino acids. Germline CDR1 MDHEN, CDR2 SYDVKM. V gave up 2 bases and J gave up 4 bases, with 8 bases separating them. CDR3 loop: CASSLNGDNEKLFF. CDR3 sequence (DNA): TGTGCCAGCAGTTTAAACGGAGATAATGAAAAACTGTTTTTT.

The chain carries TRBV6-6 and TRBJ2-7; D not resolved. Trimming removed 2 bases from V and 3 bases from J, with 8 bases in between. The CDR3 covers 13 residues. In germline, CDR1 is MNHNY, CDR2 SVGAGI (reference sequence). This CDR3 is CASSYDTNYEQYF. CDR3 sequence (DNA): TGTGCCAGCAGTTACGACACGAACTACGAGCAGTACTTC.